The following is a T cell receptor (beta chain) sequence with its context. They isolated at least 7 million PBMCs from each sample. This sample stems from a study of blood T cells in healthy people across ages. PCR was performed a second time for about 7 to 12 cycles using a sample-barcoded 5' primer and a J-beta primer mix. MiXCR, applied by TCRdb to the 5' RACE reads, yields one record per CDR3 protein. The sample lists about 620,000 distinct CDR3 sequences, about 21% occurring once. V was clipped by 1 base and J by 0 bases, with 9 bases between them. Looked up from germline, CDR1 is DFQATT and CDR2 is SNEGSKA (reference sequence). The CDR3 contains 14 residues.

This sequence was found in a man aged 65-85 years in good health. The rearrangement links TRBV20-1 to TRBJ2-5; D is ambiguous. Input material: blood. In DNA, the CDR3 is TGCAGTGCTAGAGGGCCCGGGTACCAAGAGACCCAGTACTTC. Translation: CSARGPGYQETQYF.